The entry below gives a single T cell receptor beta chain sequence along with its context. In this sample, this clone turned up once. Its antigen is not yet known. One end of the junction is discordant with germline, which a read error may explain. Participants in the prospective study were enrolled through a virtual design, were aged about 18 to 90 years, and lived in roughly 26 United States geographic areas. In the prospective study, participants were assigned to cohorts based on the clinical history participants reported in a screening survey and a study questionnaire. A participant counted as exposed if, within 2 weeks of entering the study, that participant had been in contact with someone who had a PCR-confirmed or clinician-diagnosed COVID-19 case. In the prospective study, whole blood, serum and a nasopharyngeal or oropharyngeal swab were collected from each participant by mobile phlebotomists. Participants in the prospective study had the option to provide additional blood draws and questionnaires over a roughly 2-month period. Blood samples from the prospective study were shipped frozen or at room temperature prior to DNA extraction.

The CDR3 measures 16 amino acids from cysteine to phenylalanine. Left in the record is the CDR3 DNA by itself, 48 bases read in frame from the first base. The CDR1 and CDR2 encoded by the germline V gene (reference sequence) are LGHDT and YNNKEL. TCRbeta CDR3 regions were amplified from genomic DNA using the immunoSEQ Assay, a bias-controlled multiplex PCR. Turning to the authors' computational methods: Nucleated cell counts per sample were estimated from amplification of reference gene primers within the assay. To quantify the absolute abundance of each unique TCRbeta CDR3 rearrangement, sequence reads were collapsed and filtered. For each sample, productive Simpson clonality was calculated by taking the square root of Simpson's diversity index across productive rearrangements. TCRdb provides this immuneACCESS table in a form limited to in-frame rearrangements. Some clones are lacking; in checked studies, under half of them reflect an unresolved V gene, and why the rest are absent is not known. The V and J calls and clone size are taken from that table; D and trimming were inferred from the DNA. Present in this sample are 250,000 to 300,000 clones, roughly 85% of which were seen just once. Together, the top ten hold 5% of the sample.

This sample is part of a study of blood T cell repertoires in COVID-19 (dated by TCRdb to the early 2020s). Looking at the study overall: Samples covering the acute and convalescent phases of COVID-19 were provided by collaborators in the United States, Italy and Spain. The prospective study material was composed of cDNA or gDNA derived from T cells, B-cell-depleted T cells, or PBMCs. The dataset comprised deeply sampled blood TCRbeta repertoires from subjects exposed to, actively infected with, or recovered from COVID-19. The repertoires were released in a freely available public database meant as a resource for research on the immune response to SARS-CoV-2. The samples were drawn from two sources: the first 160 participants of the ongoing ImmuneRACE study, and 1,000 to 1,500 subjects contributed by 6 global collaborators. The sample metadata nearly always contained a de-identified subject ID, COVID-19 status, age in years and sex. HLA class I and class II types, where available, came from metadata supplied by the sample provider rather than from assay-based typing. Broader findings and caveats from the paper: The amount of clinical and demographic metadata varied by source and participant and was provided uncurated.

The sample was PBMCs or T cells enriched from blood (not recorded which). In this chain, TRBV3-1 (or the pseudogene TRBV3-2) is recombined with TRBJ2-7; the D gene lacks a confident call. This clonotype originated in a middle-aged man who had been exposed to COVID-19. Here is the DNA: TGTGCCAGCACCCAAGGATTGGGCCCGCGCTCCTACGAGCAGTACTTC. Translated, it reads CASTQGLGPRSYEQYF.